The subject of this entry is one T cell receptor beta chain. CD8+ and CD4+ T cells were negatively isolated; TEMRA cells were FACS-enriched. Reverse transcription of about 0.5 to 1 ug RNA used random hexamers. TCRdb recomputed calls from the immunoSEQ multiplex PCR reads with MiXCR, one row per CDR3 protein. The table has about 190,000 distinct CDR3 sequences, approximately 95% seen once. These data originate in a study of CD8 T cells in Susac syndrome. The CDR3 consists of 12 residues. The germline V and J ends were trimmed by 3 bases and 10 bases, with 12 bases remaining between them. Germline CDR1 is KGHSH and CDR2 is LQKENI.

This receptor was taken from a human donor in good health. The rearrangement uses TRBV18 and TRBJ1-1; D unresolved. Input material: CD4+ T cells from PBMCs. Written as DNA, the CDR3 is TGTGCCAGCTCACCCTCGGCAGGCATAGCTTTCTTT. Its protein is CASSPSAGIAFF.